This TCR beta chain was identified in a study of cytomegalovirus exposure and HLA in healthy donors. Germline V gene data show CDR1 as ENHRY and CDR2 as SYGVKD. The CDR3 is made up of 14 amino acids. V dropped 1 base and J dropped 0 bases, with 5 bases sitting between them. Concerning this clone itself: What it recognizes is unknown.

In the PCR, 60 Vbeta and 13 Jbeta primers were used. Produced via immunoSEQ multiplex PCR; TCRdb's table is partial and in-frame only. The data show 100,000 to 150,000 clones, with more than 70% seen just once and 3% to 4.5% held by the top ten. Study results and caveats: Some V segments could not be told apart, so they were left out, TRBV6-2 and TRBV6-3 among them.

This TCR came from a man aged 30 to 45 in good health and CMV-seronegative. Sequences were obtained from PBMCs. The rearrangement joins TRBV10-3 to TRBJ2-3, with unresolved D. CDR3 coding DNA: TGTGCCATCAGTGAGTTAGTTAGCACAGATACGCAGTATTTT. This translates into CAISELVSTDTQYF.